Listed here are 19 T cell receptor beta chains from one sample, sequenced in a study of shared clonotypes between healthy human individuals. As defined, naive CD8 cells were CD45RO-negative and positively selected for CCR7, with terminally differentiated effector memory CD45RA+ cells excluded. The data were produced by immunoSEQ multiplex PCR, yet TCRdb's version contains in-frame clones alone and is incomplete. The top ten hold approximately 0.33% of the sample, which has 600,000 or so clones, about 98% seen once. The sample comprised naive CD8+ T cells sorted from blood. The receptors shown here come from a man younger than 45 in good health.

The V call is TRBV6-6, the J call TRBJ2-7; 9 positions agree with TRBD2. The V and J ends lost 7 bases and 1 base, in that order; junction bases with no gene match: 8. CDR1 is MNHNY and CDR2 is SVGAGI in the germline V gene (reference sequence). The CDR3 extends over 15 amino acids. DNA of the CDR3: TGTGCCAGCAATATAGCGGGAGAAGAATCCTACGAGCAGTACTTC. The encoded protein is CASNIAGEESYEQYF.

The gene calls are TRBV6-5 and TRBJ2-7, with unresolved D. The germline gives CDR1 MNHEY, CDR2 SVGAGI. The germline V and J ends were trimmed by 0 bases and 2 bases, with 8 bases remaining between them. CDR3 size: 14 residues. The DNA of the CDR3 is TGTGCCAGCAGTTACTCGACCAGAGCCTACGAGCAGTACTTC. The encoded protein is CASSYSTRAYEQYF.

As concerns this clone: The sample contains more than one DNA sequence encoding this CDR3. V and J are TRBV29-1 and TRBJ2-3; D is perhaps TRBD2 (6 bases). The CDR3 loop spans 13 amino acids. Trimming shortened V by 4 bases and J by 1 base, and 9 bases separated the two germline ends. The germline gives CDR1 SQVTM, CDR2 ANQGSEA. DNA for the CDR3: TGCAGCGTTGTCGGAGGGGGCACAGATACGCAGTATTTT. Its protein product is CSVVGGGTDTQYF.

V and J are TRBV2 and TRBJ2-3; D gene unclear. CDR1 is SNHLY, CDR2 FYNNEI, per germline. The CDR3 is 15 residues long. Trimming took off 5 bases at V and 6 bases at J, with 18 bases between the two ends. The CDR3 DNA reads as TGTGCCAGCAGTCCTGGACCCGGTGAGGCGGATACGCAGTATTTT. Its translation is CASSPGPGEADTQYF.

CDR3 in amino acids: CASSLGGPSRHTEAFF. Written as DNA, the CDR3 is TGTGCCAGCAGTTTGGGCGGACCCTCCCGGCACACTGAAGCTTTCTTT. The rearrangement joins TRBV27 to TRBJ1-1; D unresolved. V gave up 3 bases and J gave up 3 bases, with 17 bases separating them. CDR3 length: 16 residues. Germline lookup yields CDR1 MNHEY and CDR2 SMNVEV (reference sequence).

The chain's CDR3 is CASSTTGVTDTQYF. The CDR3 DNA sequence: TGTGCCAGCAGTACGACGGGTGTCACAGATACGCAGTATTTT. V gene TRBV28 combines with J gene TRBJ2-3; D unresolved. This CDR3 region has 14 residues. The V end lost 5 bases, the J end lost 2 bases, and 11 bases lay between the germline ends. Germline CDR1 MDHEN, CDR2 SYDVKM.

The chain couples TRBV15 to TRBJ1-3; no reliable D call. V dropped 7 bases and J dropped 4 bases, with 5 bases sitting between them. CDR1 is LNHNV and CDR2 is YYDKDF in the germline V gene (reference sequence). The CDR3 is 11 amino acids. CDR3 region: CATTEGNTIYF. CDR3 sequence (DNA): TGTGCCACCACCGAGGGAAACACCATATATTTT.

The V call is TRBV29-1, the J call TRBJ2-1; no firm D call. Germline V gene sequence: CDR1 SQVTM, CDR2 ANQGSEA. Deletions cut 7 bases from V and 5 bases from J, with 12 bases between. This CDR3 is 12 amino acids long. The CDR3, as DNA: TGCAGCGAGTTGGGCGGAAACAATGAGCAGTTCTTC. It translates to CSELGGNNEQFF.

The CDR3 nucleotides read TGTGCCAGCAGCTCCCGGACTAGCGGGAGGGCCTACGAGCAGTACTTC. The encoded protein is CASSSRTSGRAYEQYF. The chain is built from TRBV11-2 and TRBJ2-7, with 15 bases lining up with TRBD2. Germline CDR1 and CDR2: SGHAT and FQNNGV. V was pared by 4 bases and J by 2 bases, with 3 bases of the junction left unmatched. There are 16 residues in the CDR3.

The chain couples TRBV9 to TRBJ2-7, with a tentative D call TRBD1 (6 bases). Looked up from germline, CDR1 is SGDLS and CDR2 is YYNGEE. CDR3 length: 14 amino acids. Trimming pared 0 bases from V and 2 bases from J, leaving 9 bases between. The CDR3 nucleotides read TGTGCCAGCAGCGTAGGGGGGCCCACCTACGAGCAGTACTTC. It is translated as CASSVGGPTYEQYF.

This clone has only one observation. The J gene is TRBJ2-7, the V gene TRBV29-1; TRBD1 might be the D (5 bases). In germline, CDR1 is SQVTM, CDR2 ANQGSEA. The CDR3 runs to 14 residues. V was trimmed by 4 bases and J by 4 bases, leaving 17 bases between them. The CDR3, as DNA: TGCAGCGTTGTAGGGGATTCGTCCCCATACGAGCAGTACTTC. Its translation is CSVVGDSSPYEQYF.

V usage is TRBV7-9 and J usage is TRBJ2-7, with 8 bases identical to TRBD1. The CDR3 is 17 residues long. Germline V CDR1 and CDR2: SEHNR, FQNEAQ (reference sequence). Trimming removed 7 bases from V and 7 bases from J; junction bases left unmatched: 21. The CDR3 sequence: CASTPPAGAGGPREQYF. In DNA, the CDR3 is TGTGCCAGCACCCCACCGGCCGGGGCAGGGGGCCCACGGGAGCAGTACTTC.

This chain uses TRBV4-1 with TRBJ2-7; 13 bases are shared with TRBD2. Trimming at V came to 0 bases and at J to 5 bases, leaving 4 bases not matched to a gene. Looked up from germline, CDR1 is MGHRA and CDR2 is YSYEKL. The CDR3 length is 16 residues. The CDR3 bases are TGCGCCAGCAGCCAAGATGGGACTAGCGGGACCGACGAGCAGTACTTC. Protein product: CASSQDGTSGTDEQYF.

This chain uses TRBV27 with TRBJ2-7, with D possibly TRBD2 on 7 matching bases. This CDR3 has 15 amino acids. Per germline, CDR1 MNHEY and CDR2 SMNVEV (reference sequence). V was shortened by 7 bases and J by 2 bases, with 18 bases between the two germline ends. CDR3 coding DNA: TGTGCCAGCAAAGGGGGGGGCGGGACCACCTACGAGCAGTACTTC. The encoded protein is CASKGGGGTTYEQYF.

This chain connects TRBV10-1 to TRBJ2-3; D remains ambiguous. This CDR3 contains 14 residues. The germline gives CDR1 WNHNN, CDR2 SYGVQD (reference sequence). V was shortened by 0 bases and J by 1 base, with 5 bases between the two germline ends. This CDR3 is CASSESWGTDTQYF. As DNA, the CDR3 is TGCGCCAGCAGTGAGTCGTGGGGCACAGATACGCAGTATTTT.

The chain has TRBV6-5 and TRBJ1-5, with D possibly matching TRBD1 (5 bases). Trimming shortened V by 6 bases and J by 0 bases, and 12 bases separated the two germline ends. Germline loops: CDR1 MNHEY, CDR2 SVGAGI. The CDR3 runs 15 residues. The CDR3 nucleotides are TGTGCCAGCAGACTCGGACACGTTAGCAATCAGCCCCAGCATTTT. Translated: CASRLGHVSNQPQHF.

The CDR3 DNA follows: TGCAGCGTGTCACAGGGTCGAACCGGCGAGCAGTACTTC. This codes for CSVSQGRTGEQYF. The chain uses TRBV29-1 and TRBJ2-7; TRBD1 might be the D (6 bases). The CDR3 consists of 13 residues. The germline V gene has CDR1 SQVTM and CDR2 ANQGSEA. The ends were cut back, 6 bases at V and 6 bases at J, with 18 bases in the middle.

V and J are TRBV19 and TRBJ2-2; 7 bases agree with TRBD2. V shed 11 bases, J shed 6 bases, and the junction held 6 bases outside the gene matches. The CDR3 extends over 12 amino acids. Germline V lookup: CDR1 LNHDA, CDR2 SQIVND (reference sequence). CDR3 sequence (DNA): TGTGCCGGGAGGGGTTTCGCCGGGGAGCTGTTTTTT. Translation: CAGRGFAGELFF.

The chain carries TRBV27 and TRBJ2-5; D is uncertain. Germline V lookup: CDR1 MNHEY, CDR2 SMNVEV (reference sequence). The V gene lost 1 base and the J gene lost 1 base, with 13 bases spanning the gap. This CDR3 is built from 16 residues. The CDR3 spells CASSLFFSGGQETQYF. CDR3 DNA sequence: TGTGCCAGCAGTTTATTCTTTAGTGGTGGCCAAGAGACCCAGTACTTC.